This TCR beta chain was identified during a study of shared clonotypes between healthy human individuals. Overall study: Serving as donors were two women and a few men, whose ages spanned 18 to 49.

Germline V CDR1 and CDR2: MDHEN, SYDVKM. The CDR3 is 17 residues long. The junction had 10 bases not matched to a gene; V was cut back by 5 bases and J by 0 bases. This table comes from immunoSEQ multiplex PCR, and its TCRdb copy is limited to in-frame clones, with some not included. The data contain about 450,000 clones, 70% to 80% of them singletons. The V and J genes are TRBV28 and TRBJ2-3; the match to TRBD2 covers 8 bases. The sequence came from a woman aged 40 to 50 in good health. Some clones in this sample may be carry-over from other donors' samples. The sample comprised PBMCs. The CDR3 region is CASSLTTSGSSTDTQYF. In nucleotides, the CDR3 is TGTGCCAGCAGTCTCACTACTAGCGGCTCTAGCACAGATACGCAGTATTTT.